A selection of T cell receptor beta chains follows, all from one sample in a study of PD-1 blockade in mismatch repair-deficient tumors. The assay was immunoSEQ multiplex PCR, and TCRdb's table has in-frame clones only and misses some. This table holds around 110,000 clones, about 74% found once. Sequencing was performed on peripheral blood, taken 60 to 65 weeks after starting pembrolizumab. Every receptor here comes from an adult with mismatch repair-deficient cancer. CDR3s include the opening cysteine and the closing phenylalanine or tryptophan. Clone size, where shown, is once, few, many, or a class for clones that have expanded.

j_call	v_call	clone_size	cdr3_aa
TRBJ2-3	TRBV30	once	CAWSVQAGDTQYF
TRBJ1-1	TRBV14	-	CASSPTGPNTEAFF
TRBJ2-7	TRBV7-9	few	CASSLRSQSGEQYF
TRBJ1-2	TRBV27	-	CASRTFAPRDRAQKYGYTF
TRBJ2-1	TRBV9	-	CASSVGASGSYNEQFF
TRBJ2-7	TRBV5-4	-	CASSEASGPPIYEQYF
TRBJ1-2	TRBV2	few	CASSDILSSGYTF
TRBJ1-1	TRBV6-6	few	CASSYSLTRGDAEAFF
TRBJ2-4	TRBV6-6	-	CASSYFGGVDIQYF
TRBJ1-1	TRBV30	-	CATTGVGTEAFF
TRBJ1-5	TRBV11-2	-	CASSGTGGTKNQPQHF
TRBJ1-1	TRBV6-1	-	CASRAGGNTEAFF
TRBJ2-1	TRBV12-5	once	CASGNALLAGGHNEQFF
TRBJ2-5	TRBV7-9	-	CASSTRQVPEQETQYF
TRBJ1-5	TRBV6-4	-	CASSDVGAGTYNQPQHF
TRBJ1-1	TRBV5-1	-	CASSATGDHTEAFF
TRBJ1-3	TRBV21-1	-	CASSNTGVRNTIYF
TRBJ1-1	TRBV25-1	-	CASSDHRVNTEAFF
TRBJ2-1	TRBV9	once	CASSVDSAAYNEQFF
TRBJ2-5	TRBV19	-	CASSIMSGTQETQYF
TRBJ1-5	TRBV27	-	CASSRDRDVAQHF
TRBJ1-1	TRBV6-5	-	CASHRLNTEAFF
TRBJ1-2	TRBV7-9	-	CASSSRGTGGASGYGYTF
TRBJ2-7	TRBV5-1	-	CASSLGPAGVSYEQYF
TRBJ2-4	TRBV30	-	CAWRPLLRAPAKNIQYF
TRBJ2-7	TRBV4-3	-	CASSLTGTGLHEQYF
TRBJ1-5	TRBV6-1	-	CASRETGNQPQHF
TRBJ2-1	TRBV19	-	CASRTGTTSYNEQFF
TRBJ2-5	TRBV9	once	CASSVAIGETQYF
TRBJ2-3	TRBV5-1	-	CASSLGDQIGLEDTQYF
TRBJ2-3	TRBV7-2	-	CASSLGGRDTQYF
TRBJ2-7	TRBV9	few	CASSVGVWGEQYF
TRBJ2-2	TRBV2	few	CASSDGNTGELFF
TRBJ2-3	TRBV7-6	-	CASSSQTPRGTDTQYF
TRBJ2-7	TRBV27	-	CASSLWPSGNEQYF
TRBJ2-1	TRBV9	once	CASSVATGTAQVQFF
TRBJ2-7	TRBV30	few	CAWSVWNEQYF
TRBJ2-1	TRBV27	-	CASSFEGYRTYNEQFF
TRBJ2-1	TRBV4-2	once	CASSQDWGRDYNEQFF
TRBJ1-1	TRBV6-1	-	CASSERSEKAFF
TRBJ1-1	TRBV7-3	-	CASRRTGNTEAFF
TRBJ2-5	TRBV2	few	CASSEAGTNQETQYF
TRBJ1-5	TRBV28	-	CASSLRTGSQPQHF
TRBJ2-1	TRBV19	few	CASSTQAGGSYNEQFF
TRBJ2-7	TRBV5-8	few	CASSLLAGESYEQYF
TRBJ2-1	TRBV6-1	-	CASRGLASGNNEQFF
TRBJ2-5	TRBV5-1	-	CASSLRRGREREETQYF
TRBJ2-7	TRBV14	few	CASSQERAGGSEQYF
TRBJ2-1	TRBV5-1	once	CASSPPGLTYNEQFF
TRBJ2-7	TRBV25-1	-	CASSRGGSGAYEQYF
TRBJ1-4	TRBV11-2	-	CASTSGPWLFF
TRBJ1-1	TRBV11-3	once	CASSLQGTLSWTEAFF
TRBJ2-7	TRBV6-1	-	CASGAGHEQYF